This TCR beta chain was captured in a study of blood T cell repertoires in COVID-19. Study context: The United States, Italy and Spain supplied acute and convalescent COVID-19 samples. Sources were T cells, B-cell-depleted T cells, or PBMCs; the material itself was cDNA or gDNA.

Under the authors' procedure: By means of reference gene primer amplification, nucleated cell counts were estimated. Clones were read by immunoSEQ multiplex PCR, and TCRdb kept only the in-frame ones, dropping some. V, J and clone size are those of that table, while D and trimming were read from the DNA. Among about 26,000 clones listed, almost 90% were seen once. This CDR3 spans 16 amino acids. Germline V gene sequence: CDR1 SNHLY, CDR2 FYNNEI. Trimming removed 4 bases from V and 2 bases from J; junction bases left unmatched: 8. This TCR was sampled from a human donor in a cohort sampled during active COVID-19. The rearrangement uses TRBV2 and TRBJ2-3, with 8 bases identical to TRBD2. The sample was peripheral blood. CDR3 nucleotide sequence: TGTGCCAGCAGTGCAGGAATCGGGGGGGTCACAGATACGCAGTATTTT. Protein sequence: CASSAGIGGVTDTQYF. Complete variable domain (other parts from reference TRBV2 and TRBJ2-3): EPEVTQTPSHQVTQMGQEVILRCVPISNHLYFYWYRQILGQKVEFLVSFYNNEISEKSEIFDDQFSVERPDGSNFTLKIRSTKLEDSAMYFCASSAGIGGVTDTQYFGPGTRLTVL.